This T cell receptor beta chain derives from a study of metastatic and nonmetastatic thyroid tumors. General observations from the study: It was reportedly found that TCR beta diversity was significantly higher in malignant thyroid tumors than in benign nodules, a difference seen in both blood and tumor samples.

Original methodology: What underpinned the distant-metastasis classifier for papillary thyroid cancer was the set of CDR3 differences across clinicopathological groups. TCRdb re-processed the PCR reads through MiXCR. These V and J calls are TCRdb output, not the study's own analysis. This table holds around 13,000 clones, roughly a quarter found once. This clone was picked up a small number of times. Its antigen remains unidentified. Germline V lookup: CDR1 MNHEY, CDR2 SVGAGI. Trimming removed 2 bases at V and 4 bases at J, with 6 bases between. The CDR3 runs 13 residues. Thyroid surgery was preceded by no treatment in any patient.

This TCR came from a male donor with papillary thyroid cancer or a benign thyroid nodule (not recorded which). Some clones in this sample may be carry-over from other donors' samples. The sequenced sample consisted of blood. The chain carries TRBV6-5 and TRBJ1-5; D gene unclear. The CDR3 coding sequence is TGTGCCAGCAGTTACGGAGAGAATCAGCCCCAGCATTTT. Amino acid sequence: CASSYGENQPQHF.